The rows below give T cell receptor beta chains drawn from one sample of a study of blood T cell repertoires in COVID-19. Profiled with immunoSEQ multiplex PCR; TCRdb holds only in-frame clones, not every one. This sample has some 140,000 clones, with roughly 76% found just once. The sequencing sample was made of peripheral blood. These receptors originate from a man at least 80 years old with acute or convalescent COVID-19. The CDR3 runs from the conserved cysteine through the conserved F or W. D genes are given only for firm matches. Clone size is given for some rows only: seen once, a few or many times, or a class if the clone is expanded.

. TRBJ1-2 . TRBV29-1 CSVEEAGDYGYTF TGCAGCGTTGAAGAAGCCGGGGACTATGGCTACACCTTC
TRBD1 TRBJ1-1 few TRBV5-1 CASSLDRGQTEAFF TGCGCCAGCAGCTTGGACAGGGGGCAAACTGAAGCTTTCTTT
. TRBJ1-6 . TRBV30 CAWNPRSEDSPLHF TGTGCCTGGAACCCCCGGTCGGAGGATTCACCCCTCCACTTT
TRBD1 TRBJ2-1 . TRBV2 CASSFGQGHEQFF TGTGCCAGCAGTTTCGGACAGGGACATGAGCAGTTCTTC
. TRBJ1-5 . TRBV7-9 CASSGGVGNQPQHF TGTGCCAGCTCGGGAGGGGTGGGCAATCAGCCCCAGCATTTT
. TRBJ1-5 . TRBV29-1 CSVEEAGGPQHF TGCAGCGTTGAGGAGGCGGGTGGGCCCCAGCATTTT
. TRBJ1-4 once TRBV3-1/TRBV3-2 CASSQEGRPATNEKLFF TGTGCCAGCAGCCAGGAAGGCAGGCCTGCAACTAATGAAAAACTGTTTTTT
. TRBJ1-5 . TRBV9 CASSVGTANQPQHF TGTGCCAGCAGCGTAGGGACAGCAAATCAGCCCCAGCATTTT
. TRBJ1-2 . TRBV12-3/TRBV12-4 CASTRRTDYGYTF TGTGCCAGCACCCGGAGGACAGACTATGGCTACACCTTC
. TRBJ2-1 . TRBV28 CASSRGTSSYNEQFF TGTGCCAGCAGTCGGGGGACCAGCTCCTACAATGAGCAGTTCTTC
. TRBJ2-1 . TRBV5-1 CASSNSGGRFSEQFF TGCGCCAGCAGCAACTCAGGGGGGAGATTTAGTGAGCAGTTCTTC
. TRBJ1-2 . TRBV3-1/TRBV3-2 CASSQREGNYGYTF TGTGCCAGCAGCCAGAGGGAAGGTAACTATGGCTACACCTTC
TRBD1 TRBJ2-7 . TRBV18 CASSPTGTGGSYEQYF TGTGCCAGCTCACCGACCGGGACAGGGGGCTCTTACGAGCAGTACTTC
. TRBJ2-3 . TRBV18 CASSPGFSLSDTQYF TGTGCCAGCTCACCGGGCTTCTCTCTCTCAGATACGCAGTATTTT
. TRBJ1-2 . TRBV29-1 CSASSPGVGYTF TGCAGCGCCTCCAGTCCCGGGGTTGGCTACACCTTC
TRBD1 TRBJ2-7 . TRBV5-6 CASSMIDRGRAEQYF TGTGCCAGCAGCATGATAGACAGGGGTCGAGCCGAGCAGTACTTC
TRBD1 TRBJ2-3 . TRBV6-2/TRBV6-3 CASSYFGQGLGTDTQYF TGTGCCAGCAGTTACTTCGGACAGGGCCTGGGCACAGATACGCAGTATTTT
. TRBJ1-6 few TRBV4-1 CASSQDRASPLHF TGCGCCAGCAGCCAAGACAGGGCTTCACCCCTCCACTTT
TRBD1 TRBJ2-2 . TRBV9 CASSPGQYTGELFF TGTGCCAGCAGCCCGGGACAGTACACCGGGGAGCTGTTTTTT
. TRBJ2-2 . TRBV7-8 CASSLGAGELFF TGTGCCAGCAGCTTAGGAGCTGGGGAGCTGTTTTTT
. TRBJ1-5 . TRBV18 CASSPITGNQPQHF TGTGCCAGCTCACCAATTACGGGCAATCAGCCCCAGCATTTT
TRBD2 TRBJ2-2 . TRBV30 CAWKGLAGGVGELFF TGTGCCTGGAAGGGACTAGCGGGGGGGGTCGGGGAGCTGTTTTTT
. TRBJ1-1 once TRBV9 CASSADATEAFF TGTGCCAGCAGCGCAGATGCCACTGAAGCTTTCTTT
. TRBJ2-1 once TRBV11-3 CASSLWGVGHNEQFF TGTGCCAGCAGCTTATGGGGAGTCGGTCACAATGAGCAGTTCTTC
. TRBJ2-5 . TRBV28 CASSTRFEGKETQYF TGTGCCAGCAGTACACGGTTTGAGGGAAAAGAGACCCAGTACTTC
. TRBJ1-5 . TRBV28 CATYPGSNQPQHF TGTGCCACCTATCCGGGGAGCAATCAGCCCCAGCATTTT
TRBD2 TRBJ2-2 . TRBV5-1 CASSRQSGGSGELFF TGCGCCAGCAGCCGACAGAGCGGGGGGTCCGGGGAGCTGTTTTTT
TRBD2 TRBJ2-2 . TRBV6-5 CASRTGGGGTGELFF TGTGCCAGCAGAACTGGCGGGGGTGGCACCGGGGAGCTGTTTTTT
. TRBJ2-5 few TRBV6-5 CASSPTKKETQYF TGTGCCAGCAGTCCGACTAAGAAGGAGACCCAGTACTTC
. TRBJ1-1 . TRBV5-4 CASQDRMNTEAFF TGTGCCAGCCAGGATAGGATGAACACTGAAGCTTTCTTT
. TRBJ2-6 . TRBV4-2 CASSQEGAASGANVLTF TGTGCCAGCAGCCAAGAGGGGGCGGCCTCTGGGGCCAACGTCCTGACTTTC
. TRBJ2-3 . TRBV5-4 CASSLEKRDTQYF TGTGCCAGCAGCTTGGAAAAGCGGGATACGCAGTATTTT
. TRBJ1-2 . TRBV4-2 CASSQEIQANYGYTF TGTGCCAGCAGCCAAGAAATACAAGCTAACTATGGCTACACCTTC
. TRBJ1-4 once TRBV18 CASSPSNEKLFF TGTGCCAGCTCACCCAGTAATGAAAAACTGTTTTTT
. TRBJ1-4 . TRBV27 CASSFSREDEKLFF TGTGCCAGCAGTTTTAGCAGGGAGGATGAAAAACTGTTTTTT
TRBD1 TRBJ2-7 . TRBV2 CASRETGGNEQYF TGTGCCAGCAGAGAGACAGGGGGCAACGAGCAGTACTTC
TRBD1 TRBJ2-7 . TRBV12-3/TRBV12-4 CASKTGGSYEQYF TGTGCCAGCAAGACAGGGGGCTCGTACGAGCAGTACTTC
. TRBJ2-3 . TRBV2 CASSFQDTQYF TGTGCCAGCAGTTTCCAAGATACGCAGTATTTT
TRBD1 TRBJ2-7 . TRBV5-4 CASSETGGYYEQYF TGTGCCAGCAGTGAGACAGGGGGGTACTACGAGCAGTACTTC
. TRBJ1-1 few TRBV10-2 CASRRGQLNTEAFF TGCGCCAGCAGGAGAGGACAGCTGAACACTGAAGCTTTCTTT
TRBD2 TRBJ2-1 once TRBV15 CATSRDSGGIYNEQFF TGTGCCACCAGCAGAGATAGCGGGGGGATTTACAATGAGCAGTTCTTC
. TRBJ2-7 . TRBV12-3/TRBV12-4 CASRDTSYEQYF TGTGCCAGCAGGGACACTTCCTACGAGCAGTACTTC
. TRBJ1-1 . TRBV3-1/TRBV3-2 CASSQGSGGTEAFF TGTGCCAGCAGCCAAGGATCTGGAGGGACTGAAGCTTTCTTT
. TRBJ1-2 . TRBV3-1/TRBV3-2 CASSSQGNYGYTF TGTGCCAGCAGCTCCCAGGGGAACTATGGCTACACCTTC
. TRBJ1-1 many TRBV7-3 CASSLAVGGSYTEAFF TGTGCCAGCAGCTTGGCCGTCGGGGGGAGTTACACTGAAGCTTTCTTT
TRBD2 TRBJ2-2 . TRBV7-8 CASSGYAGTSAGELFF TGTGCCAGCAGCGGTTACGCCGGGACTAGCGCCGGGGAGCTGTTTTTT
. TRBJ1-3 . TRBV7-2 CASSRTDKSFSGNTIYF TGTGCCAGCAGCCGCACCGATAAAAGCTTCTCTGGAAACACCATATATTTT
. TRBJ2-6 . TRBV18 CASSPGRGAAQGANVLTF TGTGCCAGCTCACCGGGCCGCGGGGCCGCCCAGGGGGCCAACGTCCTGACTTTC
. TRBJ2-1 . TRBV15 CATLRTPYNEQFF TGTGCCACCCTTAGGACTCCCTACAATGAGCAGTTCTTC
TRBD2 TRBJ2-1 few TRBV7-9 CASSLVSGGSYNEQFF TGTGCCAGCAGCTTAGTTAGCGGGGGCTCCTACAATGAGCAGTTCTTC
. TRBJ1-2 . TRBV7-9 CASSGLAGYTF TGTGCCAGCAGCGGTCTGGCTGGCTACACCTTC
TRBD1 TRBJ1-2 . TRBV5-4 CASSLRQGIANYGYTF TGTGCCAGCAGCTTGAGACAGGGGATTGCAAACTATGGCTACACCTTC
TRBD1 TRBJ2-1 . TRBV11-3 CASSPTGGAYNEQFF TGTGCCAGCAGCCCTACAGGGGGCGCCTACAATGAGCAGTTCTTC
TRBD2 TRBJ2-7 . TRBV9 CASSKRASGASYEQYF TGTGCCAGCAGCAAGAGAGCTAGCGGGGCATCCTACGAGCAGTACTTC
. TRBJ1-4 . TRBV19 CASSSGRGEKLFF TGTGCCAGTAGTAGCGGGCGTGGTGAAAAACTGTTTTTT